This paragraph covers one T cell receptor beta chain sequence. No antigen is known for it. These data come from a study of T cell responses to AZD1222 COVID-19 vaccine. Points from the study as a whole: Donors in the cohort were predominantly white British and more often female, and clonal diversity was possibly underestimated.

Measured with immunoSEQ multiplex PCR; TCRdb has only the in-frame clones, and not every one. Seen here are some 100,000 clones, around nine tenths observed once, and the top ten hold approximately 7.1%. Looked up from germline, CDR1 is SGHVS and CDR2 is FQNEAQ. The CDR3 is 17 residues long. With 6 bases removed from V and 0 bases from J, the gap between germline ends came to 18 bases. The starting material was peripheral blood, obtained 28 days after the second AZD1222 dose. The chain links TRBV7-8 to TRBJ1-5; TRBD1 is a possible D gene (6 bases). The receptor was isolated from an adult who received the AZD1222 COVID-19 vaccine. CDR3 loop: CASSHGRGLYSNQPQHF. The CDR3 coding sequence is TGTGCCAGCAGTCACGGCAGGGGCCTCTATAGCAATCAGCCCCAGCATTTT.